The source of this T cell receptor beta chain is a study of T-cell reconstitution after alpha-beta-depleted transplantation in children. This clonotype showed up many times. Its antigen remains unknown. Germline V gives CDR1 SGHTA, CDR2 FQGNSA. The CDR3 is 15 amino acids. J lost 6 bases, V lost 6 bases, and 7 bases had no gene match. TCRbeta library construction was performed incorporating unique molecular identifiers. TCRdb itself ran the PCR reads through MiXCR, one entry per CDR3 protein. The table has about 260,000 distinct CDR3 sequences, around a tenth seen once. Broader study findings: Several hundred expanded graft clones reportedly were the source of alpha-beta T cells about two months after transplant. It was newly produced T cells that mostly accounted for T-cell counts and diversity one year after transplant.

This clonotype originated in a male patient aged 2 to 10 who had a stem cell transplant for chronic granulomatous disease, so the T cells may come from the graft donor. The chain has TRBV7-2 and TRBJ2-7; 14 positions agree with TRBD2. The sample was peripheral blood, taken 180 days after TCRalphabeta/CD19-depleted stem cell transplant. The CDR3 sequence is CASRQGLAGGSEQYF. CDR3 coding DNA: TGTGCCAGCAGACAAGGACTAGCGGGGGGTTCCGAGCAGTACTTC.